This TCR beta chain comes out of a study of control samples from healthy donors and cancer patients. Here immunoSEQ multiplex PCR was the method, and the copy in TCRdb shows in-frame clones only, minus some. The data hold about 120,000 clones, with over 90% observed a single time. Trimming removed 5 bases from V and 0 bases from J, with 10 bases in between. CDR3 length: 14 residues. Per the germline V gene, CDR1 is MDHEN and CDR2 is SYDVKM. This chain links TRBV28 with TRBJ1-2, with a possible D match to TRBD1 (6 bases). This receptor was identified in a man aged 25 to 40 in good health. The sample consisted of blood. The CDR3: CASSQGNANYGYTF. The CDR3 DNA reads TGTGCCAGCAGTCAGGGGAACGCTAACTATGGCTACACCTTC.